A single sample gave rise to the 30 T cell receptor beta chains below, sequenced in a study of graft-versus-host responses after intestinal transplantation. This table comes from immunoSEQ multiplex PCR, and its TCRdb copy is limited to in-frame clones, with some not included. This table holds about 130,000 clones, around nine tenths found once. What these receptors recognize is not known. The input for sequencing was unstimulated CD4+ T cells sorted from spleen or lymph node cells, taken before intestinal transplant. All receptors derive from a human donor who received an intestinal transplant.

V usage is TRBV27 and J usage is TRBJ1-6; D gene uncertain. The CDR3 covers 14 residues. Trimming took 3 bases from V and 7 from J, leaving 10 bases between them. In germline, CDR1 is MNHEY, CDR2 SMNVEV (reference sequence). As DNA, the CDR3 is TGTGCCAGCAGTTTTGAGGGCTGGAATTCACCCCTCCACTTT. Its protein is CASSFEGWNSPLHF.

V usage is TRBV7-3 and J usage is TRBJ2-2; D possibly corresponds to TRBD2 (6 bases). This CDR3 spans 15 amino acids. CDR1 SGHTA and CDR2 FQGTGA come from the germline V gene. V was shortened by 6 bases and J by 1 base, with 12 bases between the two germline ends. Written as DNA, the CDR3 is TGTGCCAGCAGTCCGGGACTTCAGAACACCGGGGAGCTGTTTTTT. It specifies CASSPGLQNTGELFF.

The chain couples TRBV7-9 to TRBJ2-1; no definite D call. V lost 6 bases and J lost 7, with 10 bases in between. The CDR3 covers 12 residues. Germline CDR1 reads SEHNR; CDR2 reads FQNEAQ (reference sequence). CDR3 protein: CASSPRTNEQFF. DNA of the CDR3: TGTGCCAGCAGTCCGAGGACGAATGAGCAGTTCTTC.

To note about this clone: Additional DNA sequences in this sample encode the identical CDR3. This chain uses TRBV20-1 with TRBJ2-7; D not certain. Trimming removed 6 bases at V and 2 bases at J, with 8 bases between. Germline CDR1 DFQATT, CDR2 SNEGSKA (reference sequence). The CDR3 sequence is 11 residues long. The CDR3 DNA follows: TGCAGTGCCGCCGACACCTACGAGCAGTACTTC. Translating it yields CSAADTYEQYF.

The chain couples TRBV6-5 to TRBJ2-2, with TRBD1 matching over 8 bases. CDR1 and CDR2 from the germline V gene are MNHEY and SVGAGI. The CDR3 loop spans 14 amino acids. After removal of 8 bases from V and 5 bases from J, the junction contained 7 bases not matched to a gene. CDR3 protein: CASRFRGLTGELFF. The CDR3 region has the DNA TGTGCCAGCCGATTCAGGGGGCTAACCGGGGAGCTGTTTTTT.

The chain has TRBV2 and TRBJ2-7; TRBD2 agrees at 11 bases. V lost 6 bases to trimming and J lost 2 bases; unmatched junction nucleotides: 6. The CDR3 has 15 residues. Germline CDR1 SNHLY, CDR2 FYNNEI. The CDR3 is CASSVLAGAAYEQYF. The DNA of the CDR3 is TGTGCCAGCAGCGTACTAGCGGGAGCAGCCTACGAGCAGTACTTC.

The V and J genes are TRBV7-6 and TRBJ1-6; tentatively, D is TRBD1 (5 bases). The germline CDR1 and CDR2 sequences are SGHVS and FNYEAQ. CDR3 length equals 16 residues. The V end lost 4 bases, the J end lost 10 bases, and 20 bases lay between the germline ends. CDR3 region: CASSSLPRDLASPLHF. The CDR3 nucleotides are TGTGCCAGCAGCTCCCTCCCCCGGGACCTGGCATCACCCCTCCACTTT.

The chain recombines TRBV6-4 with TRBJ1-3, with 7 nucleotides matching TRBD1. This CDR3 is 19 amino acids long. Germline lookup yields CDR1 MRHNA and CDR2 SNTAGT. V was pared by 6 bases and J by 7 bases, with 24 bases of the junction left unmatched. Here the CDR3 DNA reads TGTGCCAGCAGCCCGTACGAGAAGACAGGGCGTCGCGGGGGGAACACCATATATTTT. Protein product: CASSPYEKTGRRGGNTIYF.

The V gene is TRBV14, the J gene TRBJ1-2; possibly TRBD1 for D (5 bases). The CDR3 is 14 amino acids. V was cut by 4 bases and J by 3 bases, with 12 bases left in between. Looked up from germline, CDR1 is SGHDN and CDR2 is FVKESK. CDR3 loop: CASSPTDRYYGYTF. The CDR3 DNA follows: TGTGCCAGCAGCCCCACCGACAGATACTATGGCTACACCTTC.

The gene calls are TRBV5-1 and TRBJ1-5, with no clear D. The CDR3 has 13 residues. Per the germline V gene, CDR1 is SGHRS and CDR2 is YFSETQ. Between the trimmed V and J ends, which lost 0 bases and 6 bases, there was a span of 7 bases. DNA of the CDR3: TGCGCCAGCAGCTTGGAAGCGGGTCAGCCCCAGCATTTT. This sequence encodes CASSLEAGQPQHF.

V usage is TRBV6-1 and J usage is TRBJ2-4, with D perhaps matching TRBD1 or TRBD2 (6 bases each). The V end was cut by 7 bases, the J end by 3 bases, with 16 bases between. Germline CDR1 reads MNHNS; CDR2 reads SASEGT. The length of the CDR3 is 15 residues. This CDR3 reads CASNPRGDGKNIQYF. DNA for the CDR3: TGTGCCAGCAATCCGAGGGGGGACGGCAAAAACATTCAGTACTTC.

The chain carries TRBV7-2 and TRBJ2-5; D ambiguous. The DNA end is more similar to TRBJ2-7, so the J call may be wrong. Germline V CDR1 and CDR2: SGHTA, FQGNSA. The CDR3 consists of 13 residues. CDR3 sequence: CASSRLAPYEQYF. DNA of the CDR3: TGTGCCAGCAGCCGACTCGCCCCCTACGAGCAGTACTTC.

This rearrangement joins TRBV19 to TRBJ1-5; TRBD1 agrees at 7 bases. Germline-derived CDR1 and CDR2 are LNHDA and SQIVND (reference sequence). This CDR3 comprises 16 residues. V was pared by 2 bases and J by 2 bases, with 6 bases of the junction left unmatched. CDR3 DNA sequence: TGTGCCAGTAGTATACGGACAGGACAGGGCAATCAGCCCCAGCATTTT. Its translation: CASSIRTGQGNQPQHF.

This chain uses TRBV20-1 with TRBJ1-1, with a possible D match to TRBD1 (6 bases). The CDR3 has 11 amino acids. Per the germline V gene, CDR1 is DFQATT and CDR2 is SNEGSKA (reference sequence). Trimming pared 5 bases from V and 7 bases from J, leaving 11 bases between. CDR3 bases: TGCAGTGCTGAGGGGGGGATTGAAGCTTTCTTT. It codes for CSAEGGIEAFF.

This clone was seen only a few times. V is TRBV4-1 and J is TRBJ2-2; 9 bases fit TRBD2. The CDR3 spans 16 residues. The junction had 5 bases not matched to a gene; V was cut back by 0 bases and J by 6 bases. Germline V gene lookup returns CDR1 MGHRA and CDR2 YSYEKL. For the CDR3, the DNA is TGCGCCAGCAGCCAAGAGGCTAGCGGGGTCCCCGGGGAGCTGTTTTTT. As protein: CASSQEASGVPGELFF.

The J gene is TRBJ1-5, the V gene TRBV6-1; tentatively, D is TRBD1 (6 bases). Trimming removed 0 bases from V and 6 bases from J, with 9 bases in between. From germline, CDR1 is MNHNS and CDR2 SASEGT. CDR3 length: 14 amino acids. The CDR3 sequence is CASSEAARGQPQHF. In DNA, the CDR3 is TGTGCCAGCAGTGAAGCCGCCAGGGGTCAGCCCCAGCATTTT.

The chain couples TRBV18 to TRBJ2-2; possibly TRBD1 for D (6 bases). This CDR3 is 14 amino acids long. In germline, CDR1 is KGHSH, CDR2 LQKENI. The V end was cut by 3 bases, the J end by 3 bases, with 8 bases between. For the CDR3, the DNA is TGTGCCAGCTCACCGGACAGCTACACCGGGGAGCTGTTTTTT. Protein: CASSPDSYTGELFF.

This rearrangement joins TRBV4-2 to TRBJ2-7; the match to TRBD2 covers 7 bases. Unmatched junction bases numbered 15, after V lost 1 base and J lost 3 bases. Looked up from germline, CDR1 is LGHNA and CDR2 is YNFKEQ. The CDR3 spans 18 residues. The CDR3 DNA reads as TGTGCCAGCAGCCAAGTTGTTTTAGGAGCGGGGAACTTCTACGAGCAGTACTTC. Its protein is CASSQVVLGAGNFYEQYF.

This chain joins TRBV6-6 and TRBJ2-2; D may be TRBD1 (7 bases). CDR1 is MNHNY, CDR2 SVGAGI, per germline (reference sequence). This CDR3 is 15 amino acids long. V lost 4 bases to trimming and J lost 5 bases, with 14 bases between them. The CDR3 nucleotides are TGTGCCAGCAGTTTGGAGGGGGCGGGAACCGGGGAGCTGTTTTTT. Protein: CASSLEGAGTGELFF.

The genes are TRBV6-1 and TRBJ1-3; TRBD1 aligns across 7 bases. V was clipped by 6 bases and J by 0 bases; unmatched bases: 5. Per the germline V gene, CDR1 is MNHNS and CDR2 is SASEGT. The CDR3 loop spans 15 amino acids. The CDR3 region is CASRLDRSSGNTIYF. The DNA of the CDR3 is TGTGCCAGCAGGTTGGACAGGAGCTCTGGAAACACCATATATTTT.

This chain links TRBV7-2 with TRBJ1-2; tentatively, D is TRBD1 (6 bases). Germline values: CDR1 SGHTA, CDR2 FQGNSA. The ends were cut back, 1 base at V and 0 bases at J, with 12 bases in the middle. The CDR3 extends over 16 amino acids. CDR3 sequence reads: CASSLGAGATNYGYTF. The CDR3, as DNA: TGTGCCAGCAGCTTAGGTGCAGGGGCGACTAACTATGGCTACACCTTC.

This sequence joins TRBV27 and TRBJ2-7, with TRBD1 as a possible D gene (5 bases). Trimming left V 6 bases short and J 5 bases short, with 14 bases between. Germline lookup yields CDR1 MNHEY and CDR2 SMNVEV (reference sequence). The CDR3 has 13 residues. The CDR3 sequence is CASSPVPGNEQYF. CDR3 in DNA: TGTGCCAGCAGCCCCGTTCCAGGGAACGAGCAGTACTTC.

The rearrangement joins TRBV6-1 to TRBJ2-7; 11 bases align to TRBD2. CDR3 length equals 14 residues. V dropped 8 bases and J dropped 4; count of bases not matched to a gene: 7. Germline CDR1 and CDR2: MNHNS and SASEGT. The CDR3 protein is CASGVAGGIYEQYF. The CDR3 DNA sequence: TGTGCCAGCGGGGTAGCGGGGGGGATATACGAGCAGTACTTC.

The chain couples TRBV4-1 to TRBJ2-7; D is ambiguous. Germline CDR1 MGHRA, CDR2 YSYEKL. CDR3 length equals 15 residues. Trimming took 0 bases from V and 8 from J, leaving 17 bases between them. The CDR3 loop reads CASSQEGSYPTKQYF. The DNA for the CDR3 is TGCGCCAGCAGCCAAGAGGGATCATACCCTACGAAGCAGTACTTC.

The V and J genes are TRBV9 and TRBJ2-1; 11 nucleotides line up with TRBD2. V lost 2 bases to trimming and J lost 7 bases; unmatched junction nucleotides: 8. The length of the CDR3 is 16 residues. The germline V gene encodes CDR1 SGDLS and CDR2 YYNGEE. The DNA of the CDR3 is TGTGCCAGCAGCGTGAGGCTAGCGGGGGGTCTAAATGAGCAGTTCTTC. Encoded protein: CASSVRLAGGLNEQFF.

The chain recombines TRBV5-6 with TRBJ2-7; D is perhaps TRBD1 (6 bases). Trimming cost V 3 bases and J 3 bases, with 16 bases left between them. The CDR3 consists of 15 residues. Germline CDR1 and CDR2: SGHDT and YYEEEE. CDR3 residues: CASSSTGIGGYEQYF. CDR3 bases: TGTGCCAGCAGCTCAACAGGGATCGGCGGCTACGAGCAGTACTTC.

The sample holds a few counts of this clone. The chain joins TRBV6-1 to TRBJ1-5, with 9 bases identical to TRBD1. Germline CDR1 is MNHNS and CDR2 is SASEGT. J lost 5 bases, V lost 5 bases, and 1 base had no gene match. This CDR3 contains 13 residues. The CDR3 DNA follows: TGTGCCAGCAGTTGGGACAGGGATCAGCCCCAGCATTTT. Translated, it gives CASSWDRDQPQHF.

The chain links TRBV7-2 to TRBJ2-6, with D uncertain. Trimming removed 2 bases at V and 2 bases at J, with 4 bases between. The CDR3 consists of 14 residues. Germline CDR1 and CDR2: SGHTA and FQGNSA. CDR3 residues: CASSLRPGANVLTF. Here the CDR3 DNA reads TGTGCCAGCAGCTTAAGGCCTGGGGCCAACGTCCTGACTTTC.

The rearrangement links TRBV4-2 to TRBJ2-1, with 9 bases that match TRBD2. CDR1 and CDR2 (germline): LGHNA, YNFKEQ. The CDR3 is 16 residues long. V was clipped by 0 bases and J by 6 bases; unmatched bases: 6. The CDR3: CASSQEMQRGVNEQFF. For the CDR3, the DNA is TGTGCCAGCAGCCAAGAGATGCAGCGGGGGGTCAATGAGCAGTTCTTC.

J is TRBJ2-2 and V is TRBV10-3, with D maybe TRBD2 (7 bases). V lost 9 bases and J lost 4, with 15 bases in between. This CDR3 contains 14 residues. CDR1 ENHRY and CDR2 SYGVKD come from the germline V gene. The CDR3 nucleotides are TGTGCCATGGGGGAGGGGGACCGCACCGGGGAGCTGTTTTTT. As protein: CAMGEGDRTGELFF.